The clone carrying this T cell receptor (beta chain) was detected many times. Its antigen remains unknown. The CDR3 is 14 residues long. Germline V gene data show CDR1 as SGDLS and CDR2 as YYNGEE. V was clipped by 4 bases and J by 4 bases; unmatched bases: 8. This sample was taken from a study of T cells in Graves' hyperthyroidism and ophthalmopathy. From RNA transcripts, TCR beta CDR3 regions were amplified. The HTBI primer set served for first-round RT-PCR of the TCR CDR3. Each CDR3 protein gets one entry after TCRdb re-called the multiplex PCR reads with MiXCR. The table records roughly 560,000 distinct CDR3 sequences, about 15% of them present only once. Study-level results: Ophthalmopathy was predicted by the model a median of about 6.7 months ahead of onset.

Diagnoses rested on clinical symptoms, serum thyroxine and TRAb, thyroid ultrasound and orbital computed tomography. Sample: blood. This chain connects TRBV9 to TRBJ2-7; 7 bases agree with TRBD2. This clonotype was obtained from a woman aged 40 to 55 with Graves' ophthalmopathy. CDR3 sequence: CASSPRSGMYEQYF. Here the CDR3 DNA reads TGTGCCAGCAGCCCCAGAAGCGGGATGTACGAGCAGTACTTC.